This T cell receptor beta chain is drawn from a study of blood T cell repertoires in COVID-19. Study as a whole: Sources were T cells, B-cell-depleted T cells, or PBMCs; the material itself was cDNA or gDNA.

Authors' methods: Estimates of nucleated cell counts were drawn from the amplification of reference gene primers. Here immunoSEQ multiplex PCR was the method, and the copy in TCRdb shows in-frame clones only, minus some. That table is the source of V, J and clone size, and D and trimming were worked out from the DNA. The table includes around 300,000 clones, approximately 83% detected once. The CDR3 totals 14 residues. The junction had 6 bases not matched to a gene; V was cut back by 7 bases and J by 4 bases. In germline, CDR1 is SNHLY, CDR2 FYNNEI. The sample was peripheral blood. The gene calls are TRBV2 and TRBJ2-3; 9 bases fit TRBD1. This receptor was identified in a woman in her seventies with acute or convalescent COVID-19. The DNA for the CDR3 is TGTGCCAGCAATAGACAGGGGGTAGCAGATACGCAGTATTTT. The encoded protein is CASNRQGVADTQYF.